The present T cell receptor beta chain was sequenced within a study of identical twins. Findings of the study overall: Because invariant MAIT and iNKT cells could be present, zero-insertion analyses could be partly confounded.

This clonotype turned up a few times. Its antigen is unidentified. TCRdb reprocessed the 5' RACE reads with MiXCR, giving one entry per CDR3 protein. The sample yields fewer than 250,000 distinct CDR3 sequences, approximately 7.3% seen once. Each donor (without exception) was a healthy Caucasian. Trimming cost V 3 bases and J 2 bases, with 11 bases left between them. The CDR3 has 13 residues. Per germline, CDR1 DFQATT and CDR2 SNEGSKA (reference sequence). In addition, the sample was reused for a study of yellow fever vaccine responses in identical twins.

Sequencing was performed on CD8+ T cells sorted from blood. The receptor's source is a woman between 18 and 29 years old in good health. This rearrangement joins TRBV20-1 to TRBJ2-7; the D gene could be TRBD1 or TRBD2 (6 bases each). The CDR3 bases are TGCAGTGCTAGTTCAGGGGAGGCCTACGAGCAGTACGTC. Translated: CSASSGEAYEQYV.